This T cell receptor beta chain comes out of a study of blood T cell repertoires in COVID-19. Study at large: Samples came from the United States, Italy and Spain, spanning acute and convalescent COVID-19.

Per the original data handling: For nucleated cells, counts were estimated from reference gene primer amplification. Method: immunoSEQ multiplex PCR; TCRdb's copy keeps in-frame clones and lacks some. V and J calls and clone size are as listed in that table; D and trimming were resolved from the DNA. The sample lists under 45,000 clones; around four fifths were seen once. With V trimmed by 2 bases and J by 6 bases, 2 bases remained unmatched. The V gene's germline CDR1 is MNHEY and CDR2 SVGEGT. This CDR3 is built from 14 residues. The sequenced material came from peripheral blood. The clonotype comes from a human donor in a cohort sampled during active COVID-19. V gene TRBV6-2 or TRBV6-3 combines with J gene TRBJ2-7, with TRBD1 matching over 12 bases. As DNA, the CDR3 is TGTGCCAGCAGTTACGGGACAGGGGGCGCCGAGCAGTACTTC. Encoded protein: CASSYGTGGAEQYF.